These 2 T cell receptor beta chains originate from one sample sequenced in a study of T cell responses to AZD1222 COVID-19 vaccine. The data were produced by immunoSEQ multiplex PCR, yet TCRdb's version contains in-frame clones alone and is incomplete. Here the sample spans under 130,000 clones, around 94% being singletons. Sequencing was performed on peripheral blood, taken on day 0 of AZD1222 vaccination. These receptors all stem from an adult in good health.

The gene calls are TRBV5-1 and TRBJ2-6, with unresolved D. V dropped 3 bases and J dropped 0 bases, with 4 bases sitting between them. Germline-derived CDR1 and CDR2 are SGHRS and YFSETQ. The CDR3 sequence is 14 residues long. In nucleotides, the CDR3 is TGCGCCAGCAGCTCGGCCTCTGGGGCCAACGTCCTGACTTTC. Amino acid sequence: CASSSASGANVLTF.

This sequence joins TRBV7-2 and TRBJ1-2, with D maybe TRBD1 (6 bases). The V end was cut by 5 bases, the J end by 7 bases, with 11 bases between. Germline-derived CDR1 and CDR2 are SGHTA and FQGNSA. CDR3 length equals 12 residues. CDR3 sequence (DNA): TGTGCCAGCAGCCGAGGGACATCTGGCTACACCTTC. It codes for CASSRGTSGYTF.